These 3 T cell receptor beta chains were all obtained from the same sample, sequenced in a study of T cells in Graves' hyperthyroidism and ophthalmopathy. Amplified TCR beta CDR3 regions came from RNA transcripts. A set of HTBI primers served as the primers for a first-round RT-PCR of the TCR CDR3. Via MiXCR, TCRdb re-called the multiplex PCR reads, giving one row per CDR3 protein. This sample has roughly 510,000 distinct CDR3 sequences; around 21% occur once, and the top ten carry around 27%. What was sequenced was blood. The receptors originated from a man aged 18 to 30 with Graves' hyperthyroidism.

This clonotype was counted many times. The chain combines TRBV27 with TRBJ2-7; 9 bases align to TRBD1. The CDR3 is 15 residues long. Unmatched junction bases numbered 10, after V lost 5 bases and J lost 5 bases. Germline values: CDR1 MNHEY, CDR2 SMNVEV (reference sequence). This chain's CDR3 is CASSHPGQGSDEQYF. CDR3 nucleotides: TGTGCCAGCAGTCATCCGGGACAGGGTAGCGACGAGCAGTACTTC.

The sample holds a few counts of this clonotype. The chain recombines TRBV3-1 with TRBJ1-1; D is ambiguous. The V gene lost 1 base and the J gene lost 0 bases, with 9 bases spanning the gap. This CDR3 spans 15 amino acids. Germline V gene data show CDR1 as LGHDT and CDR2 as YNNKEL (reference sequence). The DNA of the CDR3 is TGTGCCAGCAGCCAAGTGGCCTCGATGAACACTGAAGCTTTCTTT. It yields the protein CASSQVASMNTEAFF.

Many counts were recorded for this clonotype. The chain employs TRBV27 and TRBJ1-5; tentative D call: TRBD1 (6 bases). The CDR3 is made up of 15 amino acids. Germline V gene lookup returns CDR1 MNHEY and CDR2 SMNVEV (reference sequence). Trimming took 5 bases from V and 0 from J, leaving 11 bases between them. CDR3 loop: CASSEGGYSNQPQHF. In DNA form, the CDR3 reads TGTGCCAGCAGTGAAGGGGGGTATAGCAATCAGCCCCAGCATTTT.